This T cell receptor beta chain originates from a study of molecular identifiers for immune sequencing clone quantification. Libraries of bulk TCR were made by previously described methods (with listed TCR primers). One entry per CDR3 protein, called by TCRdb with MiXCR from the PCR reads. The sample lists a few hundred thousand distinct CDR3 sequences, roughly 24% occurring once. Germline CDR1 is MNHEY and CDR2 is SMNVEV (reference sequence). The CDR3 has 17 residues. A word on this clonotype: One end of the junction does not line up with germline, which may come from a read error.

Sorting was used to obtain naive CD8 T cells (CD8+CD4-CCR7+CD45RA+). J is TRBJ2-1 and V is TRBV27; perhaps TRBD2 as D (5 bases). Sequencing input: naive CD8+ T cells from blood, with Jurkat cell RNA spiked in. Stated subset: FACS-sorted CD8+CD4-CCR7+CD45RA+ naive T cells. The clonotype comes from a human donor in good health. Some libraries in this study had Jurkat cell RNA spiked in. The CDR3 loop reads CAGSPTPSSMGYNEQFF. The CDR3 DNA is TGTGCCGGCAGTCCCACCCCTAGCAGTATGGGTTACAATGAGCAGTTCTTC.